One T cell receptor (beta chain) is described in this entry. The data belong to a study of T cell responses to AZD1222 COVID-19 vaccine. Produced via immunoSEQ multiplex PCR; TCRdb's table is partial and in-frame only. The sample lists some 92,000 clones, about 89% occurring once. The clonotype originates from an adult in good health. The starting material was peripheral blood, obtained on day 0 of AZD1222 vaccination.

This CDR3 is CATQGDRQETQYF. As DNA, the CDR3 is TGTGCCACCCAAGGGGACAGACAAGAGACCCAGTACTTC. The V call is TRBV18, the J call TRBJ2-5; 7 nucleotides align to TRBD1. CDR3 length equals 13 residues. Germline V lookup: CDR1 KGHSH, CDR2 LQKENI. V trimming: 10 bases; J trimming: 2 bases; junction bases outside the gene matches: 7.